This entry is about one T cell receptor (beta chain). Its antigen is unknown. The data were obtained in a study of cytomegalovirus exposure and HLA in healthy donors. Study-wide results and caveats: In a later analysis, V- and J-gene trimming of beta chains associated with a DCLRE1C missense variant, replicated independently.

PCR primers comprised 60 Vbeta and 13 Jbeta primers. The method was immunoSEQ multiplex PCR; TCRdb's version includes in-frame clones alone and lacks a portion of them. The table records 250,000 to 350,000 clones, 75% to 90% of them present only once. This CDR3 contains 14 residues. Germline CDR1 SNHLY, CDR2 FYNNEI. V gave up 8 bases and J gave up 4 bases, with 16 bases separating them. The J gene is TRBJ2-3, the V gene TRBV2, with D possibly matching TRBD1 (5 bases). The TCR comes from a middle-aged man in good health and CMV-seropositive. The sample consisted of PBMCs. In DNA form, the CDR3 reads TGTGCCAGCGCAAGGGCAGGGTCAGCAGATACGCAGTATTTT. This translates into CASARAGSADTQYF.